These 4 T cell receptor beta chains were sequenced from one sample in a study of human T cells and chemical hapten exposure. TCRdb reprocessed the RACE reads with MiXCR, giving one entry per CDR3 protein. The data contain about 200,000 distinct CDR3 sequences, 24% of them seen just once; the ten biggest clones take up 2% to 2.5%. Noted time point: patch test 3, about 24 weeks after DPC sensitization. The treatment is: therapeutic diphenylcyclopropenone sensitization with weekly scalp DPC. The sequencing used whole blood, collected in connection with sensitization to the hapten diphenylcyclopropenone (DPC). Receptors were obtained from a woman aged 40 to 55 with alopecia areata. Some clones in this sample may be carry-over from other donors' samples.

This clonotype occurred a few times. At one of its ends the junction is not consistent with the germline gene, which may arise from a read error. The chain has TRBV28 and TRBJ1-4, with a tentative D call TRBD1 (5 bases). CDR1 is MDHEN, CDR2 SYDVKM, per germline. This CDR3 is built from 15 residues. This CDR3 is CASRLRGMSNEKLFF. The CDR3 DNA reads TGTGCCAGCCGTTTGCGGGGGATGTCTAATGAAAAACTGTTTTTT.

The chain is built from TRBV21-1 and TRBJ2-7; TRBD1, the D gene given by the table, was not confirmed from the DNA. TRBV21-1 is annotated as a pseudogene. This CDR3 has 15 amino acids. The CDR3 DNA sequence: TGTGCCAGTAGAAGCAGGGGAGTGTTTGAGCACGAGCAGTACTTC. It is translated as CASRSRGVFEHEQYF.

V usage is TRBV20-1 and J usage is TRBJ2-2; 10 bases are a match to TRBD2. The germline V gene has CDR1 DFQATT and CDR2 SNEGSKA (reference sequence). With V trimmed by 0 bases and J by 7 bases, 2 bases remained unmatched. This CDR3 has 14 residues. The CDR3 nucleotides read TGCAGTGCTAGAGATGCTAGCGGGAGCGGGGAGCTGTTTTTT. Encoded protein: CSARDASGSGELFF.

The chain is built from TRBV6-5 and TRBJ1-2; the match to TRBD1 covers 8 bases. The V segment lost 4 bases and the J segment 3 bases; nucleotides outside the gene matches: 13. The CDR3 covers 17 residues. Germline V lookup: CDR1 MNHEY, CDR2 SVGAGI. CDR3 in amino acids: CASSFLRGTGPDYGYTF. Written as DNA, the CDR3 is TGTGCCAGCAGTTTTCTACGTGGGACAGGACCTGACTATGGCTACACCTTC.